This T cell receptor (beta chain) was sequenced during a study of cytomegalovirus exposure and HLA in healthy donors. General observations from the study: Using the classifier, cytomegalovirus status was reportedly diagnosed with high specificity and sensitivity.

The PCR was carried out with 60 Vbeta primers and 13 Jbeta primers. This table comes from immunoSEQ multiplex PCR, and its TCRdb copy is limited to in-frame clones, with some not included. This table holds some 90,000 clones, about two thirds found once. Comment on this clone: Its specificity is not known.

From germline, CDR1 is PRHDT and CDR2 FYEKMQ (reference sequence). The ends lost 7 bases at V and 5 bases at J; junction bases unmatched: 7. The CDR3 sequence is 13 residues long. What was sequenced was PBMCs. This TCR came from a man between 45 and 60 years old in good health and CMV-seronegative. The chain joins TRBV13 to TRBJ2-5; 7 positions agree with TRBD1. CDR3 amino acids: CASILQGQETQYF. The CDR3 coding sequence is TGTGCCAGCATCCTACAGGGGCAGGAGACCCAGTACTTC. Variable domain in full (rest from reference TRBV13 and TRBJ2-5): AAGVIQSPRHLIKEKRETATLKCYPIPRHDTVYWYQQGPGQDPQFLISFYEKMQSDKGSIPDRFSAQQFSDYHSELNMSSLELGDSALYFCASILQGQETQYFGPGTRLLVL.